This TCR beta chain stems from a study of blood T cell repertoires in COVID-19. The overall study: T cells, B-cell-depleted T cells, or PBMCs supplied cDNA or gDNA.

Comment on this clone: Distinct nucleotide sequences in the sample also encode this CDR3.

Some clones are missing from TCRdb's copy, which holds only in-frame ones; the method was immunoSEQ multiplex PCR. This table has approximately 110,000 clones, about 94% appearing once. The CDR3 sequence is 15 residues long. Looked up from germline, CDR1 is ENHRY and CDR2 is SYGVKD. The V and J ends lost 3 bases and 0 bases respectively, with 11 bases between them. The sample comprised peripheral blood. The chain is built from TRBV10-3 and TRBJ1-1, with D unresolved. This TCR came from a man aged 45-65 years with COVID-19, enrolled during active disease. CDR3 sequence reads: CAISERTGMNTEAFF. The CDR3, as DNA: TGTGCCATCAGTGAACGGACGGGGATGAACACTGAAGCTTTCTTT.